Below, 3 T cell receptor beta chains from the same sample are listed, as sequenced in a study of response to subunit inactivated influenza vaccine. TCRdb re-analysed the RT-PCR reads in MiXCR, keeping a single row per CDR3 protein. The repertoire consists of roughly 700,000 distinct CDR3 sequences, with 14% occurring once and the leading ten covering less than 9%. The source material was PBMCs from blood, sampled 14 days before vaccination. The receptors stem from a man in his fifties or sixties who received an inactivated influenza vaccine.

The chain recombines TRBV5-1 with TRBJ2-7; D might be TRBD2 (5 bases). The ends were cut back, 1 base at V and 2 bases at J, with 13 bases in the middle. CDR1 and CDR2 (germline): SGHRS, YFSETQ. The CDR3 loop spans 15 amino acids. CDR3 loop: CASSLRFGETYEQYF. CDR3 nucleotide sequence: TGCGCCAGCAGCTTGAGGTTCGGGGAAACCTACGAGCAGTACTTC.

V gene TRBV15 combines with J gene TRBJ2-7; D is uncertain. The length of the CDR3 is 14 residues. The V and J ends lost 5 bases and 3 bases respectively, with 14 bases between them. Looked up from germline, CDR1 is LNHNV and CDR2 is YYDKDF (reference sequence). CDR3 coding DNA: TGTGCCACCAGCGGATTACCGGAACACTACGAGCAGTACTTC. Encoded protein: CATSGLPEHYEQYF.

J is TRBJ2-4 and V is TRBV4-2; 7 bases line up with TRBD1. V gave up 3 bases and J gave up 0 bases; unmatched junction bases: 5. The CDR3 is 16 amino acids. The V gene's germline CDR1 is LGHNA and CDR2 YNFKEQ. For the CDR3, the DNA is TGTGCCAGCAGCCATGGGGACAGCAGAGCCAAAAACATTCAGTACTTC. Protein: CASSHGDSRAKNIQYF.